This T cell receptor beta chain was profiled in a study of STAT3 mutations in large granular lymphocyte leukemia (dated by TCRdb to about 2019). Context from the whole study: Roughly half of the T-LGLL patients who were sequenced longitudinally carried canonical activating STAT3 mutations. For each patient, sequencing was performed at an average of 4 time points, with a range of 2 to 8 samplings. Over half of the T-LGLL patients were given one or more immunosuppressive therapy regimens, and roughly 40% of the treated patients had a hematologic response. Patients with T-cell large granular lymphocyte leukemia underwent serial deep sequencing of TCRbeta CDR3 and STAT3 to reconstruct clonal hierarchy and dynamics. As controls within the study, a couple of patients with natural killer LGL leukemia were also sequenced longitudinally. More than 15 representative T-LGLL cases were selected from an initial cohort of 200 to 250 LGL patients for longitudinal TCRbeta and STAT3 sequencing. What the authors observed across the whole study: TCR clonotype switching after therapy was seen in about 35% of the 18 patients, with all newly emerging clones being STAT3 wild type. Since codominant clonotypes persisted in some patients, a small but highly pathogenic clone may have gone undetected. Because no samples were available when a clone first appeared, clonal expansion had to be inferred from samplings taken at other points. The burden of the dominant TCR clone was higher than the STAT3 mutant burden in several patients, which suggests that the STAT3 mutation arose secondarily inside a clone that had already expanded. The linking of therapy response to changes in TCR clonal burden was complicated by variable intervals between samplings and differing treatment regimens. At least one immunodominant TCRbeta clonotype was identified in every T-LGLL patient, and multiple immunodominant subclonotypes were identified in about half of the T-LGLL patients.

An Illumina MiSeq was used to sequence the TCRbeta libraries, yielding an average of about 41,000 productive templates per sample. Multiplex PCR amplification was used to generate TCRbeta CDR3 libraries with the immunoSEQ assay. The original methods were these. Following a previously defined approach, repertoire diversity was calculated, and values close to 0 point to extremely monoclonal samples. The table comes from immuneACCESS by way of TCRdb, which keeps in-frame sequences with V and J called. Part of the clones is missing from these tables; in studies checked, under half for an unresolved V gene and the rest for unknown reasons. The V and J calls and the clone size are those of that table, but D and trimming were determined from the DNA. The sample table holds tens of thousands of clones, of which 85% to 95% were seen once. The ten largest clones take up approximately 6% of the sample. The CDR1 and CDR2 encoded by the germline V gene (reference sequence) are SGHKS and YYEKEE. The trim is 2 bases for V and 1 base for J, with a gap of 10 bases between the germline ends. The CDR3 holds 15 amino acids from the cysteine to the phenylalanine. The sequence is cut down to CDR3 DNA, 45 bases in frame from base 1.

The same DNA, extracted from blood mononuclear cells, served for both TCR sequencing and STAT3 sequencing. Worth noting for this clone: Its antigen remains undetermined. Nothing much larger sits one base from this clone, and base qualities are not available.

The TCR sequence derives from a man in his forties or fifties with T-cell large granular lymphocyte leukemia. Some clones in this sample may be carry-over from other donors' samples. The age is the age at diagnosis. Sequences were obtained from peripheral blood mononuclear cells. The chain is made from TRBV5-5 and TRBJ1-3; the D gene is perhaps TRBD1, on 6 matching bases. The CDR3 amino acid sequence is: CASSLQGSSGNTIYF. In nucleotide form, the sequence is TGTGCCAGCAGCTTACAGGGATCGTCTGGAAACACCATATATTTT.